The TCR beta chain described here comes from a study of Graves' ophthalmopathy and Graves' hyperthyroidism. Whole-study context: Prior to any treatment, peripheral blood was collected at the time of initial diagnosis. Study outcomes and limitations: Blood also carried most expanded thyroid clonotypes exceeding 0.001 frequency.

V was trimmed by 7 bases and J by 4 bases, leaving 20 bases between them. CDR3 length: 14 amino acids. Per germline, CDR1 SQVTM and CDR2 ANQGSEA. Points on this clonotype: Its cognate antigen is unknown.

Moderately to severely active ophthalmopathy under 3 months, CAS at least 3, NOSPECS at least 4. As the template, RNA transcripts were used to amplify TCR beta CDR3 regions. First-round RT-PCR relied on HTBI primers, and a second-round multiplex PCR came next. Each CDR3 protein is one row after TCRdb ran MiXCR on the multiplex PCR reads. Among almost 750,000 distinct CDR3 sequences listed, roughly two fifths were seen once. The chain recombines TRBV29-1 with TRBJ2-7; maybe TRBD2 (6 bases). The specimen was peripheral blood. The receptor was derived from an adult man with Graves' ophthalmopathy. CDR3 in DNA: TGCAGCGCTACCCCGGCGGGGCGAAGTTACGAGCAGTACTTC. Protein sequence: CSATPAGRSYEQYF.